The next 27 T cell receptor beta chains were all read from a single sample in a study of shared clonotypes between healthy human individuals. Profiling relied on immunoSEQ multiplex PCR, and the TCRdb table lists in-frame clones only, not all of them. The profile shows approximately 2,200,000 clones, more than 85% of them singletons. Positively selected for CCR7, the CD45RO-negative cells used as naive CD8 cells excluded terminally differentiated effector memory CD45RA+ cells. The specimen sequenced was naive CD8+ T cells from PBMCs. The origin of the receptors is a man aged 18 to 30 in good health. Some clones in this sample may be carry-over from other donors' samples.

The chain is built from TRBV19 and TRBJ1-1; tentatively, D is TRBD1 (5 bases). CDR1 is LNHDA and CDR2 is SQIVND in the germline V gene (reference sequence). The V end was cut by 1 base, the J end by 4 bases, with 10 bases between. This CDR3 has 14 residues. The CDR3 protein is CASSIAARGTEAFF. In nucleotides, the CDR3 is TGTGCCAGTAGTATAGCGGCGAGGGGCACTGAAGCTTTCTTT. Using reference TRBV19 and TRBJ1-1 for the parts outside the CDR3, the full variable domain is DGGITQSPKYLFRKEGQNVTLSCEQNLNHDAMYWYRQDPGQGLRLIYYSQIVNDFQKGDIAEGYSVSREKKESFPLTVTSAQKNPTAFYLCASSIAARGTEAFFGQGTRLTVV.

The CDR3 nucleotides read TGTGCCAGCAGCCCGGACATCATAGCCAAAAACATTCAGTACTTC. It encodes CASSPDIIAKNIQYF. This rearrangement joins TRBV9 to TRBJ2-4; tentatively, D is TRBD1 (5 bases). This CDR3 has 15 residues. V lost 4 bases and J lost 0, with 11 bases in between. Looked up from germline, CDR1 is SGDLS and CDR2 is YYNGEE.

This chain joins TRBV6-5 and TRBJ2-7, with 9 bases that match TRBD1. The germline gives CDR1 MNHEY, CDR2 SVGAGI. The CDR3 loop spans 15 amino acids. J was trimmed by 5 bases and V by 1 base; bases with no gene match: 6. CDR3 protein: CASSYYGTGFNEQYF. The CDR3 DNA is TGTGCCAGCAGTTACTACGGGACAGGGTTCAACGAGCAGTACTTC.

This sequence joins TRBV4-3 and TRBJ2-1; 7 nucleotides align to TRBD2. V lost 0 bases, J lost 2 bases, and 7 bases stayed unmatched. The CDR3 consists of 17 residues. Germline CDR1 LGHNA, CDR2 YSLEER. The CDR3 coding sequence is TGCGCCAGCAGCCAAGATTCGGCGGGAGAACCCTACAATGAGCAGTTCTTC. Translated: CASSQDSAGEPYNEQFF.

The V and J genes are TRBV14 and TRBJ1-1, with D maybe TRBD1 (5 bases). Per the germline V gene, CDR1 is SGHDN and CDR2 is FVKESK. The CDR3 is made up of 13 amino acids. With 3 bases removed from V and 5 bases from J, the gap between germline ends came to 10 bases. The CDR3 here is CASSQWGGTEAFF. CDR3 DNA: TGTGCCAGCAGCCAGTGGGGGGGAACTGAAGCTTTCTTT.

This chain joins TRBV27 and TRBJ2-7; 9 positions match TRBD2. The V gene's germline CDR1 is MNHEY and CDR2 SMNVEV (reference sequence). The CDR3 is 17 residues long. V lost 2 bases and J lost 3; bases outside the gene matches: 11. The CDR3: CASSLKAKSGRIYEQYF. The CDR3 DNA reads as TGTGCCAGCAGTTTAAAGGCTAAGAGCGGGAGGATCTACGAGCAGTACTTC.

This clone was observed a handful of times. The V gene is TRBV19, the J gene TRBJ1-1; D remains unclear. Germline CDR1 and CDR2: LNHDA and SQIVND (reference sequence). The CDR3 has 11 amino acids. V lost 5 bases and J lost 8, with 9 bases in between. CDR3 sequence: CASSLFGEAFF. CDR3 DNA sequence: TGTGCCAGTAGTCTCTTTGGGGAAGCTTTCTTT. Full variable domain (rest looked up from reference TRBV19 and TRBJ1-1): DGGITQSPKYLFRKEGQNVTLSCEQNLNHDAMYWYRQDPGQGLRLIYYSQIVNDFQKGDIAEGYSVSREKKESFPLTVTSAQKNPTAFYLCASSLFGEAFFGQGTRLTVV.

The J gene is TRBJ2-7, the V gene TRBV7-9; TRBD2 might be the D (6 bases). Germline assignment: CDR1 SEHNR and CDR2 FQNEAQ (reference sequence). This CDR3 has 14 amino acids. V was shortened by 9 bases and J by 2 bases, with 17 bases between the two germline ends. CDR3 DNA sequence: TGTGCCAGTGTATTTAGCGGACTGCCCTACGAGCAGTACTTC. Its translation: CASVFSGLPYEQYF.

This clone was observed a single time. The gene calls are TRBV29-1 and TRBJ2-3; 8 bases are a match to TRBD2. CDR3 length equals 13 residues. CDR1 is SQVTM and CDR2 is ANQGSEA in the germline V gene. The J segment lost 2 bases and the V segment lost 7 bases, leaving 5 bases of the junction unmatched. CDR3 region: CSGLAGTTDTQYF. CDR3 in DNA: TGCAGCGGCTTAGCGGGAACCACAGATACGCAGTATTTT.

The chain employs TRBV7-9 and TRBJ2-1; 11 bases fit TRBD2. Unmatched junction bases numbered 4, after V lost 4 bases and J lost 5 bases. The germline V gene has CDR1 SEHNR and CDR2 FQNEAQ (reference sequence). This CDR3 contains 15 residues. Here the CDR3 reads CASSWGTSGDNEQFF. In DNA, the CDR3 is TGTGCCAGCAGCTGGGGGACTAGCGGCGACAATGAGCAGTTCTTC.

Only one count was recorded for this clone. J is TRBJ2-5 and V is TRBV5-1; TRBD1 matches at 10 bases. The CDR3 extends over 17 amino acids. The junction had 13 bases not matched to a gene; V was cut back by 3 bases and J by 5 bases. From germline, CDR1 is SGHRS and CDR2 YFSETQ. The CDR3 here is CASSSEKTGQGTETQYF. The DNA for the CDR3 is TGCGCCAGCAGCTCGGAAAAAACGGGACAGGGGACGGAGACCCAGTACTTC.

The J gene is TRBJ2-7, the V gene TRBV7-9, with TRBD1 as a possible D gene (6 bases). CDR3 length equals 14 residues. The germline CDR1 and CDR2 sequences are SEHNR and FQNEAQ (reference sequence). V was shortened by 4 bases and J by 6 bases, with 16 bases between the two germline ends. CDR3 coding DNA: TGTGCCAGCAGCTCGCAGGGACACCCCCTCGAGCAGTACTTC. Its protein is CASSSQGHPLEQYF.

This chain uses TRBV10-3 with TRBJ2-7; 10 bases fit TRBD1. CDR3 size: 13 residues. The J segment lost 5 bases and the V segment lost 11 bases, leaving 9 bases of the junction unmatched. Looked up from germline, CDR1 is ENHRY and CDR2 is SYGVKD. In DNA form, the CDR3 reads TGTGCCTCCCAACCCGGGACAGGGGACGAGCAGTACTTC. It encodes CASQPGTGDEQYF.

The chain carries TRBV7-9 and TRBJ2-5, with a possible D match to TRBD2 (5 bases). There are 15 residues in the CDR3. Germline assignment: CDR1 SEHNR and CDR2 FQNEAQ (reference sequence). The ends were cut back, 2 bases at V and 1 base at J, with 11 bases in the middle. CDR3 sequence: CASSLLQAGQETQYF. In nucleotides, the CDR3 is TGTGCCAGCAGCTTACTGCAGGCGGGCCAAGAGACCCAGTACTTC.

A single count supports this clone. V and J are TRBV29-1 and TRBJ2-5, with 7 bases that match TRBD1. TRBJ2-7 matches the DNA end more closely, so the J call is doubtful. This CDR3 is built from 13 residues. Germline assignment: CDR1 SQVTM and CDR2 ANQGSEA. CDR3 region: CSVSGGSSYEQYF. CDR3 in DNA: TGCAGCGTTTCAGGGGGATCTTCCTACGAGCAGTACTTC.

The gene calls are TRBV5-4 and TRBJ1-4, with 10 positions matching TRBD1. V was clipped by 0 bases and J by 5 bases; unmatched bases: 7. Germline V gene sequence: CDR1 SGHNT, CDR2 YYREEE (reference sequence). The CDR3 extends over 17 amino acids. The CDR3 region has the DNA TGTGCCAGCAGCTTGGGGGAGGGGACAGGGGAAAATGAAAAACTGTTTTTT. Its protein product is CASSLGEGTGENEKLFF.

The V gene is TRBV27, the J gene TRBJ2-1; TRBD1 agrees at 9 bases. V dropped 3 bases and J dropped 6; count of bases not matched to a gene: 6. The CDR3 covers 15 residues. Germline V gives CDR1 MNHEY, CDR2 SMNVEV (reference sequence). This chain's CDR3 is CASSLGDRVSNEQFF. The CDR3 DNA reads as TGTGCCAGCAGTTTGGGGGACAGGGTTTCCAATGAGCAGTTCTTC.

This chain joins TRBV28 and TRBJ2-5; 7 nucleotides align to TRBD1. The CDR3 extends over 18 amino acids. V gave up 4 bases and J gave up 3 bases; unmatched junction bases: 17. Germline lookup yields CDR1 MDHEN and CDR2 SYDVKM. In nucleotides, the CDR3 is TGTGCCAGCAGTTACAATGGTGTTCGGGACAGAAAGAAAGAGACCCAGTACTTC. It translates to CASSYNGVRDRKKETQYF.

The J gene is TRBJ2-7, the V gene TRBV4-2; TRBD2 matches at 7 bases. J lost 3 bases, V lost 1 base, and 3 bases had no gene match. This CDR3 is 14 amino acids long. The germline CDR1 and CDR2 sequences are LGHNA and YNFKEQ. CDR3 in DNA: TGTGCCAGCAGCCAAGTTTCTAGCGGCTACGAGCAGTACTTC. Its protein is CASSQVSSGYEQYF.

The J gene is TRBJ2-3, the V gene TRBV27; D possibly matches TRBD1 or TRBD2 (5 bases each). The germline V gene has CDR1 MNHEY and CDR2 SMNVEV (reference sequence). V dropped 5 bases and J dropped 4 bases, with 19 bases sitting between them. The CDR3 consists of 16 residues. CDR3 sequence: CASSLIYGTGPDTQYF. CDR3 DNA sequence: TGTGCCAGCAGTCTCATTTACGGGACGGGTCCAGATACGCAGTATTTT.

In nucleotides, the CDR3 is TGTGCCAGCAGGATATTGGCAGAAAACACTGAAGCTTTCTTT. Its protein product is CASRILAENTEAFF. The J gene is TRBJ1-1, the V gene TRBV28; D is unresolved. The CDR3 extends over 14 amino acids. Germline V gene data show CDR1 as MDHEN and CDR2 as SYDVKM. Trimming took 6 bases from V and 2 from J, leaving 13 bases between them.

This chain joins TRBV5-4 and TRBJ2-7, with D perhaps TRBD1 (5 bases). Germline CDR1 reads SGHNT; CDR2 reads YYREEE (reference sequence). V lost 0 bases to trimming and J lost 7 bases, with 14 bases between them. There are 14 residues in the CDR3. The CDR3 region has the DNA TGTGCCAGCAGCTTGGTGGGCAGGGTGAGGGAGCAGTACTTC. It is translated as CASSLVGRVREQYF.

The chain carries TRBV5-6 and TRBJ2-5, with D tentatively TRBD1 (5 bases). The germline gives CDR1 SGHDT, CDR2 YYEEEE. Trimming took off 4 bases at V and 2 bases at J, with 18 bases between the two ends. The CDR3 loop spans 16 amino acids. The CDR3 DNA reads TGTGCCAGCAGCCCCTCCCCAGGGTGGGGACAAGAGACCCAGTACTTC. It codes for CASSPSPGWGQETQYF.

The genes are TRBV5-1 and TRBJ2-7, with no clear D. Deletions cut 2 bases from V and 5 bases from J, with 11 bases between. Germline-derived CDR1 and CDR2 are SGHRS and YFSETQ. CDR3 length: 13 amino acids. DNA for the CDR3: TGCGCCAGCAGCTTCTCCCCGGATAACGAGCAGTACTTC. This gives the protein CASSFSPDNEQYF.

This chain links TRBV28 with TRBJ2-3; TRBD2 aligns across 11 bases. The CDR3 has 16 amino acids. Germline loops: CDR1 MDHEN, CDR2 SYDVKM. The V gene end was trimmed by 0 bases and the J gene end by 4 bases; junction bases not matched to a gene: 3. The chain's CDR3 is CASSLWTSGTSDTQYF. The CDR3 DNA is TGTGCCAGCAGTTTATGGACTAGCGGGACTTCAGATACGCAGTATTTT.

This sequence joins TRBV18 and TRBJ2-4; tentatively, D is TRBD2 (5 bases). From germline, CDR1 is KGHSH and CDR2 LQKENI. Trimming cost V 4 bases and J 0 bases, with 13 bases left between them. The CDR3 contains 16 residues. CDR3 sequence reads: CASSRGNILAKNIQYF. The CDR3 coding sequence is TGTGCCAGCTCACGAGGGAACATTCTAGCCAAAAACATTCAGTACTTC.

The V call is TRBV7-6, the J call TRBJ2-7; 9 nucleotides align to TRBD1. Looked up from germline, CDR1 is SGHVS and CDR2 is FNYEAQ. Losses at the gene ends were 0 bases for V and 6 bases for J; bases not matched to a gene: 6. The CDR3 totals 15 residues. The CDR3 nucleotides are TGTGCCAGCAGCTTAGCGGGGACAGGGAGATCCGAGCAGTACTTC. Translated, it gives CASSLAGTGRSEQYF.